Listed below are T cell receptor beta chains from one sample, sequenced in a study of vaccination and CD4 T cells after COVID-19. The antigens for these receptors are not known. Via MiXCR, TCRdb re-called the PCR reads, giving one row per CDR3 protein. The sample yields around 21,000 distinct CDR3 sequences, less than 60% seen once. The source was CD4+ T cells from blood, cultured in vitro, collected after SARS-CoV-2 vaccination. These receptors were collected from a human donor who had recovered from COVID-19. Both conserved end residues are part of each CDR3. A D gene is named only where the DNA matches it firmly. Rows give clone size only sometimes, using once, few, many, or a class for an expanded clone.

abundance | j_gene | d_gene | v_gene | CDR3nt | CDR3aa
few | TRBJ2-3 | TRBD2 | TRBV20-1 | TGCAGTGCTACCCGATTAGGCGGGAGGACCACAGATACGCAGTATTTT | CSATRLGGRTTDTQYF
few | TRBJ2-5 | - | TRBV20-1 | TGCAGTGCTGATCAGGGGACAGAGACCCAGTACTTC | CSADQGTETQYF
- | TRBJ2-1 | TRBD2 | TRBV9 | TGTGCCAGCAGCGCCAATGGACTAGCGGGAGGTGGGTCCTACAATGAGCAGTTCTTC | CASSANGLAGGGSYNEQFF
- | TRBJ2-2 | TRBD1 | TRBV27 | TGTGCCAGCAGGAACGGACAGGGAGACACCGGGGAGCTGTTTTTT | CASRNGQGDTGELFF
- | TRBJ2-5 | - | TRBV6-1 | TGTGCCAGCAGGGGAGGGGGAAAGACCCAGTACTTC | CASRGGGKTQYF
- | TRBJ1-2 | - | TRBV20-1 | TGCAGTGCTAGTATGCGGGGTACTGGCTACACCTTC | CSASMRGTGYTF
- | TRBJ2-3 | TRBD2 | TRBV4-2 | TGTGCCAGCAGCCAACTCGGGCGGGGGGTCGTCACAGATACGCAGTATTTT | CASSQLGRGVVTDTQYF
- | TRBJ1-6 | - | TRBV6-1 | TGTGCCAGCAGTGAGTCGGGATGGGCCTATAATTCACCCCTCCACTTT | CASSESGWAYNSPLHF
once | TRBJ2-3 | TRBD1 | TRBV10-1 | TGCGCCAGCAGAGAGGGACAGGGACGCACAGATACGCAGTATTTT | CASREGQGRTDTQYF
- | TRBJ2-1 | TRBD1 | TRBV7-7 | TGTGCCAGCAGCCTGGACAGGACCACCTACAATGAGCAGTTCTTC | CASSLDRTTYNEQFF
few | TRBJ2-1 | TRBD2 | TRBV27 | TGTGCCAGCAGTAGACTAGCGGGAGAAACCTACAATGAGCAGTTCTTC | CASSRLAGETYNEQFF
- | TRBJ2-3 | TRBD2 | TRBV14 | TGTGCCAGCAGCCTCCGGGGGGAGGCAGATACGCAGTATTTT | CASSLRGEADTQYF
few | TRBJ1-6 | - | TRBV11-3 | TGTGCCAGCAGCGGGCGACAGGACTATAATTCACCCCTCCACTTT | CASSGRQDYNSPLHF
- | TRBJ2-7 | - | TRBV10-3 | TGTGCCATCAGTGACAGGGCGGAGTTGGGGCAGTACTTC | CAISDRAELGQYF
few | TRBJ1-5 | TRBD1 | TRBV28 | TGTGCCATTACACCCACAGGGGCGTTTCAGCCCCAGCATTTT | CAITPTGAFQPQHF
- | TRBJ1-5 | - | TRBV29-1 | TGCAGCGGCCCACTTACGAGCAGCAATCAGCCCCAGCATTTT | CSGPLTSSNQPQHF
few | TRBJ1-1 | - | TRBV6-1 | TGTGCCAGCAGTGTTATAACAGGAGTGAACACTGAAGCTTTCTTT | CASSVITGVNTEAFF
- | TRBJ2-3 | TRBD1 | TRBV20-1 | TGCAGTGCGGAAACAGGGGGAACTAGCACAGATACGCAGTATTTT | CSAETGGTSTDTQYF
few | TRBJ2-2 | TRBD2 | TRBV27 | TGTGCCAGCGGTAGCGGGAGGAGTCCCGGGGAGCTGTTTTTT | CASGSGRSPGELFF
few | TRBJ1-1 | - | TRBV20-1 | TGCAGTGCTAACACCAGGGTTATCACTGAAGCTTTCTTT | CSANTRVITEAFF
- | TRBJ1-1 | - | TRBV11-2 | TGTGCCAGCAGCTTAAGCGGATATGAAGCTTTCTTT | CASSLSGYEAFF
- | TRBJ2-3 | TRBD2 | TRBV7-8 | TGTGCCAGCAGCTTAAGCGGGGGCTCACTCGCGAATACGCAGTATTTT | CASSLSGGSLANTQYF